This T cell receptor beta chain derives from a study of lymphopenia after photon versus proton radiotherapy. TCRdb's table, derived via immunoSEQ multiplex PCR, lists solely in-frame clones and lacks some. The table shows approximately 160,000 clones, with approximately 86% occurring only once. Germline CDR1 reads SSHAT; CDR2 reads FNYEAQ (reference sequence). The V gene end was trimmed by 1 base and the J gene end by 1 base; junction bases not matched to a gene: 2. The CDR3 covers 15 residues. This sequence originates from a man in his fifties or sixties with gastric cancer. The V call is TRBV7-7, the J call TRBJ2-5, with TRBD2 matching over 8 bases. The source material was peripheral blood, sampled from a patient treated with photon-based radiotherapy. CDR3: CASSLGGTSQETQYF. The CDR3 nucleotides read TGTGCCAGCAGCTTAGGAGGGACTAGCCAAGAGACCCAGTACTTC.